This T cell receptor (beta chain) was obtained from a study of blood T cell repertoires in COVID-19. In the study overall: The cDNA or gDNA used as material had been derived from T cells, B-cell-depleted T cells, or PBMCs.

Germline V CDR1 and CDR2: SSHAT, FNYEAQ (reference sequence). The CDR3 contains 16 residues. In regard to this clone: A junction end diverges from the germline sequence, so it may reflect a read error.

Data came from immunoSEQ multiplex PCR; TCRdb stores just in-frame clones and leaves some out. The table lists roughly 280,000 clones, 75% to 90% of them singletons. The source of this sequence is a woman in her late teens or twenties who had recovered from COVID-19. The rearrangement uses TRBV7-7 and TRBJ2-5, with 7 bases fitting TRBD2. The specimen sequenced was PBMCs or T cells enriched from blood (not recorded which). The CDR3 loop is CASSLASGLYQETQYF. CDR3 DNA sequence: TGTGCTAGCAGCTTAGCTAGCGGCCTGTACCAAGAGACCCAGTACTTC.